Listed below are T cell receptor beta chains from one sample, sequenced in a study of blood T cells in healthy people across ages. Each CDR3 protein is one row after TCRdb ran MiXCR on the 5' RACE reads. Of about 1.4 million distinct CDR3 sequences listed, 55% to 75% were seen once; the top ten hold 6.5% to 8%. Sequenced: blood. Receptors originate from a man aged 18 to 30 in good health. CDR3s include the opening cysteine and the closing phenylalanine or tryptophan. D genes are given only for firm matches. Not every row has a clone size; where given, it reads once, few, many or a size class.

>-|TRBD1|TRBJ1-6|TRBV10-3
CASGQGDSPLHF
TGTGCCAGTGGACAGGGGGATTCACCCCTCCACTTT
>-|-|TRBJ2-7|TRBV7-2
CASSLDLGQSYEQYF
TGTGCCAGCAGCCTTGACCTCGGACAGTCCTACGAGCAGTACTTC
>-|TRBD1|TRBJ2-7|TRBV5-4
CASSPGDRLATAQYF
TGTGCCAGCAGCCCAGGGGACAGACTCGCTACGGCGCAGTACTTC
>once|TRBD2|TRBJ2-7|TRBV11-2
CASSLDAMTSGFYEQYF
TGTGCCAGCAGCTTAGATGCCATGACTAGCGGGTTTTACGAGCAGTACTTC
>-|TRBD2|TRBJ2-7|TRBV15
CATSRPAGGLGNSYEQYF
TGTGCCACCAGTCGCCCAGCGGGAGGCCTCGGTAACTCCTACGAGCAGTACTTC
>-|-|TRBJ2-7|TRBV5-1
CASSFGVDRTTYEQYF
TGCGCCAGCAGCTTTGGCGTAGACAGGACTACCTACGAGCAGTACTTC
>-|-|TRBJ2-3|TRBV25-1
CASSELNTPGAPMDTQYF
TGTGCCAGCAGTGAACTAAATACCCCAGGGGCCCCTATGGATACGCAGTATTTT
>-|TRBD2|TRBJ2-3|TRBV20-1
CSAVRAGGTDTQYF
TGCAGTGCTGTAAGAGCGGGGGGCACAGATACGCAGTATTTT
>few|-|TRBJ2-4|TRBV15
CATSRDREGAQNIQYF
TGTGCCACCAGCAGAGATCGGGAAGGGGCTCAAAACATTCAGTACTTC
>-|TRBD1|TRBJ2-5|TRBV2
CASSELRGLGTQYF
TGTGCCAGCAGTGAACTAAGGGGGCTAGGGACCCAGTACTTC
>-|-|TRBJ2-5|TRBV4-1
CASSQEIAPQETQYF
TGCGCCAGCAGCCAAGAAATAGCTCCTCAAGAGACCCAGTACTTC
>once|TRBD2|TRBJ2-1|TRBV7-2
CASSLVLALAELTYNEQFF
TGTGCCAGCAGCTTAGTGCTCGCACTAGCGGAGCTAACCTACAATGAGCAGTTCTTC
>once|-|TRBJ2-3|TRBV19
CASRILQGDTQYF
TGTGCCAGTAGGATCTTACAGGGAGATACGCAGTATTTT
>few|-|TRBJ2-1|TRBV4-2
CASSQTGVNEQFF
TGTGCCAGCAGCCAGACGGGGGTTAATGAGCAGTTCTTC
>-|-|TRBJ2-6|TRBV20-1
CSARDLFSGANVLTF
TGCAGTGCTAGAGACCTATTCTCTGGGGCCAACGTCCTGACTTTC
>-|-|TRBJ1-1|TRBV7-9
CASSLLLLREGRTEAFF
TGTGCCAGCAGCCTCCTATTGCTTAGGGAAGGAAGGACTGAAGCTTTCTTT
>-|TRBD1|TRBJ2-1|TRBV10-3
CAISELDRGFYNSQVFF
TGTGCCATCAGTGAGTTGGACAGGGGATTTTATAATTCCCAAGTGTTCTTC
>-|-|TRBJ2-7|TRBV5-1
CASSLFSRDHEQYF
TGCGCCAGCAGCTTATTCTCCAGGGATCACGAGCAGTACTTC
>-|-|TRBJ1-1|TRBV27
CASRNQATEAFF
TGTGCCAGCAGAAACCAGGCAACTGAAGCTTTCTTT
>-|TRBD2|TRBJ2-7|TRBV12-3/TRBV12-4
CASSFRTSFYEQYF
TGTGCCAGCAGCTTTAGGACTAGCTTTTACGAGCAGTACTTC
>-|-|TRBJ2-3|TRBV29-1
CSVEPIEDTQYF
TGCAGCGTTGAACCAATAGAGGATACGCAGTATTTT
>-|-|TRBJ2-1|TRBV7-9
CASSLVRDLQETQFF
TGTGCCAGCAGCTTAGTGAGGGACCTCCAAGAGACCCAGTTCTTC
>-|-|TRBJ1-2|TRBV4-3
CASSQYPGANYGYTF
TGCGCCAGCAGCCAATATCCAGGAGCTAACTATGGCTACACCTTC
>few|-|TRBJ2-7|TRBV4-1
CASSQETGSPYEQYF
TGCGCCAGCAGCCAAGAAACAGGGTCGCCCTACGAGCAGTACTTC
>-|-|TRBJ2-7|TRBV6-1
CASSDGGIHYEQYF
TGTGCCAGCAGTGATGGGGGAATTCACTACGAGCAGTACTTC
>-|-|TRBJ2-5|TRBV11-2
CASRPLAGGGETQYF
TGTGCCAGCAGACCCTTGGCAGGGGGAGGAGAGACCCAGTACTTC
>-|TRBD1|TRBJ2-7|TRBV7-9
CASKEYAGQGAGEQYF
TGTGCCAGCAAGGAGTACGCGGGACAGGGTGCGGGCGAGCAGTACTTC
>-|-|TRBJ2-4|TRBV6-5
CASSYSLTEQYF
TGTGCCAGCAGTTACTCGTTGACTGAGCAGTACTTC
>-|TRBD1|TRBJ2-6|TRBV12-3/TRBV12-4
CASSSRQGVGANVLTF
TGTGCCAGCAGTTCCAGACAGGGGGTCGGGGCCAACGTCCTGACTTTC
>few|-|TRBJ2-1|TRBV20-1
CSARGQYNEQFF
TGCAGTGCTAGGGGCCAGTACAATGAGCAGTTCTTC
>few|-|TRBJ2-7|TRBV29-1
CSVGEASYEQYF
TGCAGCGTTGGGGAGGCCAGCTACGAGCAGTACTTC
>-|-|TRBJ1-2|TRBV6-5
CASSYSSVDHYGYTF
TGTGCCAGCAGTTACAGCTCCGTGGACCACTATGGCTACACCTTC
>few|-|TRBJ2-5|TRBV6-6
CASSYPLKTQYF
TGTGCCAGCAGTTACCCTTTGAAGACCCAGTACTTC
>few|TRBD1|TRBJ2-7|TRBV7-2
CASSLDRGNSYEQYF
TGTGCCAGCAGCTTAGACAGGGGGAACTCCTACGAGCAGTACTTC
>once|-|TRBJ2-7|TRBV5-1
CASSWDNVYEQYF
TGCGCCAGCAGCTGGGACAATGTGTACGAGCAGTACTTC
>few|TRBD2|TRBJ2-7|TRBV5-1
CASSFRTSGPSYEQYF
TGCGCCAGCAGCTTCCGGACTAGCGGTCCCTCCTACGAGCAGTACTTC
>-|TRBD1|TRBJ1-2|TRBV12-3/TRBV12-4
CTSSLRGPGGYTF
TGTACCAGCAGTTTGAGGGGGCCGGGTGGCTACACCTTC
>-|TRBD1|TRBJ2-7|TRBV4-1
CASSRQTGALSSYEQYF
TGCGCCAGCAGCCGCCAGACAGGGGCCCTTAGCTCCTACGAGCAGTACTTC
>once|TRBD1|TRBJ2-7|TRBV12-3/TRBV12-4
CASSSAPNRGYEQYF
TGTGCCAGCAGTTCCGCGCCCAACAGGGGTTACGAGCAGTACTTC
>-|TRBD1|TRBJ1-2|TRBV29-1
CSALAGQTYYGYTF
TGCAGCGCCCTGGCGGGACAGACCTACTATGGCTACACCTTC
>-|-|TRBJ1-1|TRBV5-1
CASSQRGTDYTEAFF
TGCGCCAGCAGCCAAAGGGGGACCGATTACACTGAAGCTTTCTTT
>few|-|TRBJ2-4|TRBV18
CASSLKILQDKNIQYF
TGTGCCAGCTCACTAAAAATTCTGCAGGACAAAAACATTCAGTACTTC
>-|TRBD1|TRBJ2-5|TRBV5-1
CASRTGTVRQETQYF
TGCGCCAGCAGAACCGGGACAGTCCGCCAAGAGACCCAGTACTTC
>once|TRBD2|TRBJ2-7|TRBV4-2
CASRSGLGRTYEQYF
TGTGCCAGCAGGTCAGGACTAGGGCGGACCTACGAGCAGTACTTC
>-|-|TRBJ2-3|TRBV15
CATSRDPPISSSTQYF
TGTGCCACCAGCAGAGATCCCCCCATCTCGTCGTCAACGCAGTATTTT
>-|-|TRBJ2-1|TRBV12-3/TRBV12-4
CASIQLQGQQFF
TGTGCCAGCATCCAACTTCAGGGACAACAGTTCTTC
>few|TRBD1|TRBJ1-2|TRBV7-8
CASSVNQGAGYGYTF
TGTGCCAGCAGCGTGAACCAGGGGGCTGGCTATGGCTACACCTTC
>-|-|TRBJ1-1|TRBV28
CASSFRQRNNTEAFF
TGTGCCAGCAGTTTCCGTCAGCGAAATAACACTGAAGCTTTCTTT
>-|-|TRBJ1-4|TRBV4-1
CASSQDGGKLFF
TGCGCCAGTAGCCAAGATGGGGGCAAACTGTTTTTT
>many|TRBD1|TRBJ1-2|TRBV27
CASSRDSPENYGYTF
TGTGCCAGCAGCAGGGACAGCCCGGAGAACTATGGCTACACCTTC
>-|-|TRBJ1-4|TRBV4-3
CASSQAYTAGELFF
TGCGCCAGCAGCCAAGCCTACACCGCCGGGGAACTGTTTTTT
>few|-|TRBJ1-2|TRBV24-1
CATSETPRLSHGYTF
TGTGCCACCAGTGAAACCCCTCGACTGAGTCATGGCTACACCTTC